The present T cell receptor (beta chain) was sequenced within a study of cytomegalovirus exposure and HLA in healthy donors (TCRdb year 2017). Context from the whole study: In an earlier analysis of roughly 590 of the donors, approximately 260 Gb of sequence data and 117 million unique TCR beta sequences from about 190 million T cells were reported. About 280 gigabases of sequencing data and around 85 million unique TCR sequences made up an early release that covered several hundred HLA-typed donors. Of the approximately 400 genotyped donors, approximately 80% fell in the genetic ancestry cluster associated with self-reported Caucasian donors. The aim of the study was to test whether cataloging public T cell receptors could identify signatures of past pathogen exposure. The T cell repertoires of several hundred subjects were profiled by immunosequencing and related to cytomegalovirus serostatus. In addition to the first cohort of 650 to 800 subjects, a separate validation cohort of under 150 different subjects was used. To predict cytomegalovirus infection status, the study combined high-throughput TCR immunosequencing, statistical association of individual TCRs with disease status, and machine learning. To study patterns of TCR occurrence, a later analysis re-analyzed previously published TCR beta repertoires from 650 to 750 donors and added high-resolution HLA genotyping. In the later analysis, no new phenotypic data were used to find candidate immune exposures; instead, reliance was placed on TCR beta sequences and their occurrence across donors. In an earlier analysis of 587 of the donors, high-throughput TCR beta sequencing was used to judge whether each TCR beta V gene segment behaved as functional or pseudogenic. Donor age, sex, ethnicity and CMV serostatus were compiled together with the repertoire data. A later genetic analysis used genome-wide SNP genotypes for 398 of the 666 donors, treating that subset as a discovery cohort. All discovery cohort repertoires had been generated using a single sequencing platform. HLA typing covered class I and class II loci at four-digit resolution. The number of typed donors differed by locus: roughly 629-640 for A, B, C, DRB1 and DQB1; 500 to 550 for DQA1; around 580 for DPA1; and some 430 for DPB1. Because of strong linkage in the cohort, five DR-DQ haplotypes were treated as single units for association and clustering. Among about 390 genotyped donors of the cohort, an average of 235,054 unique TCR beta nucleotide sequences were sequenced per donor, roughly 20% of them non-productive. General study outcomes and caveats: The sequencing pipeline was judged likely to have produced a cluster of highly shared sequence variants as a technical artifact. A later analysis associated around 16,000 TCR beta sequences with specific HLA alleles at a false discovery rate of 0.05. Compared with the approximately 670-donor mean, donors in an Asian-associated ancestry cluster had fewer N-insertions in productive TCRs, according to a later genetic analysis. When HLA alleles, especially DR and DQ, strongly co-occurred, TCR associations were difficult to assign to individual alleles. HLA typing was unavailable for some donors at each locus, so association tests used only the typed subset. The only immune exposure information available for the cohort was CMV serostatus. This cohort had only TCR beta chains sequenced, and the lack of alpha or paired-chain data limited which features could be detected. Presence/absence analyses assumed roughly uniform sequencing depth across donors, an assumption that may not hold. Three of the identified cytomegalovirus-associated TCR beta chains were confirmed in vitro to be specific for cytomegalovirus antigens. A further reported finding was that TCR beta sequences accurately predicted the HLA-A and HLA-B alleles for most subjects in the first cohort. Broadly in line with IMGT annotations, most TCR beta V segments showed up in productive rearrangements about 90% or about 30% of the time in an earlier analysis of 450 to 750 of the donors. The 87-base-pair reads could not distinguish some IMGT-functional V segments, including TRBV6-2 and TRBV6-3, so those segments were excluded. Correlated functional status among segregating V segments might be attributable to linkage disequilibrium, but an unknown experimental factor could not be ruled out. A later analysis found that TCR association rates varied across HLA loci, with DRB1 alleles showing the most associated TCRs and HLA-C alleles the fewest. In both the original and validation cohorts, the classifier was reported to diagnose cytomegalovirus status with high specificity and sensitivity. In the study, some 160 TCR beta chains were listed as associated with cytomegalovirus. A later analysis found that most CMV-associated TCR beta chains appeared HLA-restricted, with HLA associations seemingly driven largely by CMV exposure. A later analysis found that HLA-associated TCR beta chains were more clonally expanded and had lower generation probabilities than equally common non-associated chains. According to the authors, the approach could potentially be generalized to other disease states and immunological phenotypes. V-gene and J-gene trimming of TCR beta chains was associated with a missense DCLRE1C variant in a later genetic analysis, and the association was replicated in an independent cohort. About 17 rarely observed V segments, including chromosome 9 orphons, were excluded from the earlier analysis of approximately 600 of the donors because counts were too low. Several of the top co-occurrence clusters appeared to be linked to parvovirus B19, influenza, CMV and Epstein-Barr virus, according to a later analysis. While some public TCRs were present in many individuals, most TCR sequences turned up only very rarely across donors.

In regard to this clone: Its antigen is not yet known. Per-base qualities were not stored, and no clone one base away is much larger.

The library was generated by the immunoSEQ multiplex PCR assay. The multiplex PCR relied on a mix of 60 forward primers for TCR Vbeta segments and 13 reverse primers for TCR Jbeta segments. The CDR3 region of rearranged TCR beta genes was amplified from genomic DNA by a multiplex PCR assay. The Illumina HiSeq System was used to sequence the amplified TCR beta libraries as 87-base-pair reads. From the authors' description of their analysis: Across the 500 to 700 repertoires, a later analysis counted roughly 77 million unique TCR beta chains, 9.5 million to 12 million of which were shared by at least two donors. A nearest-neighbor algorithm error-corrected the raw reads and collapsed the reads into unique sequences, merging closely related sequences to remove PCR and sequencing errors. Alignment of CDR3 sequences to IMGT reference sequences was used to assign V, D and J gene segments. Each retained sequence needed at least a six-nucleotide match to both a V gene segment and a J gene segment. Rearrangements were classified as productive when the CDR3 lacked stop codons and remained in frame with V and J, and all other rearrangements were classified as non-productive. Following IMGT convention, CDR3 was defined as the stretch from the second conserved V-encoded cysteine to the conserved J-encoded phenylalanine. Sequences without an unambiguous match to a single V gene segment were excluded from the earlier analysis of about 640 of the donors. An earlier analysis of under 750 of the donors called V segments functional above 56.7% productive rearrangements and segregating when the between-donor standard deviation exceeded 5%. To diagnose cytomegalovirus status from the catalog of TCR beta chain sequences, a statistical classification framework was built. A later analysis assigned V and J genes by comparing TCR nucleotide sequences with IMGT/GENE-DB human TR gene sequences. In a later analysis, CDR3 sequences and most-parsimonious VDJ recombination scenarios were assigned using the TCRdist pipeline. In a later analysis, every TCR beta chain was defined by the combination of its CDR3 amino acid sequence and its V-gene family, and reads without a unique V-gene family were dropped. To address suspected cross-contamination and a sequencing artifact, a later analysis removed around 600 highly shared, low-generation-probability nucleotide sequences. In a later analysis, a clonal expansion index for each public chain was calculated from normalized within-repertoire ranks of inferred template counts. In a later analysis, generation probabilities were computed using a VDJ recombination model fitted to out-of-frame rearrangements, and the results were checked against IGoR. A later analysis scored TCR-TCR, TCR-HLA and TCR-CMV co-occurrence with hypergeometric tests, applying a repertoire-size bias correction to TCR pairs. To estimate false discovery rates, a later analysis permuted the HLA or CMV assignments 20 times. In a later analysis, co-occurring TCRs were grouped using DBSCAN, with TCRdist sequence similarity added in when clustering inside HLA-allele-positive subsets. For co-occurrence clustering, repertoires with fewer than 30,000 or more than 120,000 public chains were excluded, along with five repertoires with anomalous nucleotide sharing. In TCRdb, the immuneACCESS table is reduced to in-frame sequences with V and J assigned. These tables do not hold every clone; where another copy was compared, an unresolved V gene accounts for under half, and the others remain unexplained. V and J calls and clone size are copied from that table; D and trimming were computed from the DNA. For this sample there are 50,000 or so clones; 75% to 80% appear just once. The ten most abundant clones make up around 2.6% of the sample.

The cohort comprised some 700 healthy bone marrow donors. All cohort members were sampled while nominally healthy, although unrecorded immune exposures were likely present. The donor tested CMV seronegative and was one of the 352 seronegative cohort members. A peripheral blood sample was provided by each donor, and peripheral blood mononuclear cells were used for TCR beta sequencing. The Qiagen DNeasy Blood Extraction Kit was used to extract genomic DNA from the blood cell samples. CDR1 is given as SQVTM and CDR2 as ANQGSEA, both from the germline V gene. V and J lose 8 bases and 1 base, and a span of 14 bases separates them. From its cysteine to its phenylalanine, the CDR3 spans 13 amino acids. Just CDR3 DNA is preserved here, 39 bases in frame from base 1.

Material for sequencing was PBMCs. The source is a female donor in good health and CMV-seronegative. The chain is made from TRBV29-1 and TRBJ1-1; the D gene cannot be named for sure. The CDR3 loop reads CSFTDWQNTEAFF. The nucleotide sequence reads as follows: TGCAGCTTTACCGACTGGCAGAACACTGAAGCTTTCTTT.